Shown below are 20 T cell receptor beta chains from a single sample sequenced in a study of beta chain features in type 1 diabetes. Expressed TCRB transcripts were sequenced because the entire RNA isolate underwent reverse transcription. Method: immunoSEQ multiplex PCR; TCRdb's copy keeps in-frame clones and lacks some. The data show roughly 610,000 clones, with less than 20% seen just once and around 0.095% held by the top ten. Input material: naive CD4+ T cells from blood. Receptors originate from a man younger than 35 in good health.

The chain carries TRBV6-5 and TRBJ2-7; D unclear. Between the trimmed V and J ends, which lost 8 bases and 1 base, there was a span of 9 bases. The CDR3 is 12 amino acids. CDR1 and CDR2 (germline): MNHEY, SVGAGI. CDR3 protein: CASRGISYEQYF. CDR3 coding DNA: TGTGCCAGCCGAGGTATATCCTACGAGCAGTACTTC.

This clone was detected only a few times. The genes are TRBV21-1 and TRBJ2-3; the table gives TRBD1 as D, unverified against the DNA. TRBV21-1 counts as a pseudogene. The CDR3 runs to 17 residues. The CDR3 coding sequence is TGTGCCAGCAGCAACCAGGACCAGGGTTCGGTCACAGATACGCAGTATTTT. This codes for CASSNQDQGSVTDTQYF.

The gene calls are TRBV5-4 and TRBJ2-1; no clear D gene. V was clipped by 4 bases and J by 5 bases, with 16 bases between them. Germline CDR1 is SGHNT and CDR2 is YYREEE (reference sequence). The CDR3 covers 15 residues. CDR3 in amino acids: CASSPPRAPHNEQFF. The CDR3 bases are TGTGCCAGCAGCCCACCGCGAGCGCCCCACAATGAGCAGTTCTTC.

In this sample, this clone turned up a few times. This chain joins TRBV7-8 and TRBJ2-7; D may be TRBD1 (6 bases). Trimming took 6 bases from V and 4 from J, leaving 16 bases between them. CDR1 and CDR2 (germline): SGHVS, FQNEAQ. CDR3 length equals 14 residues. In DNA, the CDR3 is TGTGCCAGCAGGGCCCAGGGGCTGGGGTACGAGCAGTACTTC. This translates into CASRAQGLGYEQYF.

This clone has more than one count but fewer than ten. J is TRBJ1-2 and V is TRBV27, with TRBD1 as a possible D gene (6 bases). From germline, CDR1 is MNHEY and CDR2 SMNVEV (reference sequence). This CDR3 spans 8 amino acids. The chain's CDR3 is CGGGSPTF. CDR3 sequence (DNA): TGTGGGGGGGGCAGCCCGACCTTC.

The rearrangement joins TRBV4-3 to TRBJ2-1; TRBD2 matches at 9 bases. The ends lost 0 bases at V and 6 bases at J; junction bases unmatched: 9. CDR3 length equals 17 residues. Germline lookup yields CDR1 LGHNA and CDR2 YSLEER. Written as DNA, the CDR3 is TGCGCCAGCAGCCAAGATGTGGGACTAGCAGCATCCAATGAGCAGTTCTTC. This sequence encodes CASSQDVGLAASNEQFF.

This clone was seen more than once but under ten times. The V and J genes are TRBV5-6 and TRBJ2-5; D not certain. V was trimmed by 3 bases and J by 0 bases, leaving 15 bases between them. The germline V gene encodes CDR1 SGHDT and CDR2 YYEEEE. The CDR3 has 16 residues. The CDR3 bases are TGTGCCAGCAGCTCCTCCCTTGAGGCAAACCAAGAGACCCAGTACTTC. Protein sequence: CASSSSLEANQETQYF.

In this sample, this clone turned up a few times. The chain uses TRBV19 and TRBJ2-1; perhaps TRBD1 as D (5 bases). Germline-derived CDR1 and CDR2 are LNHDA and SQIVND (reference sequence). Between the trimmed V and J ends, which lost 3 bases and 6 bases, there was a span of 12 bases. The CDR3 contains 14 residues. The DNA of the CDR3 is TGTGCCAGTAGTATCCAACAGGTTATCAATGAGCAGTTCTTC. It specifies CASSIQQVINEQFF. The full variable domain, its missing parts supplied by reference TRBV19 and TRBJ2-1, is DGGITQSPKYLFRKEGQNVTLSCEQNLNHDAMYWYRQDPGQGLRLIYYSQIVNDFQKGDIAEGYSVSREKKESFPLTVTSAQKNPTAFYLCASSIQQVINEQFFGPGTRLTVL.

This clone appeared a few times. This chain connects TRBV4-1 to TRBJ1-5; D not resolved. CDR1 and CDR2 (germline): MGHRA, YSYEKL. The CDR3 is made up of 14 amino acids. Trimming removed 4 bases at V and 5 bases at J, with 12 bases between. The DNA for the CDR3 is TGCGCCAGCAGCCCACAACGGGATTATCAGCCCCAGCATTTT. It specifies CASSPQRDYQPQHF.

There are a few counts of this clone. The chain joins TRBV11-2 to TRBJ2-6, with D perhaps given as TRBD1 or TRBD2 (5 bases each). The CDR3 loop spans 15 amino acids. The germline gives CDR1 SGHAT, CDR2 FQNNGV. The V end was cut by 2 bases, the J end by 2 bases, with 7 bases between. CDR3: CASSLQGAGANVLTF. CDR3 DNA sequence: TGTGCCAGCAGCTTACAGGGAGCTGGGGCCAACGTCCTGACTTTC.

V usage is TRBV4-2 and J usage is TRBJ2-7, with a weak D call TRBD1 (6 bases). The CDR3 is made up of 14 amino acids. CDR1 and CDR2 from the germline V gene are LGHNA and YNFKEQ. V lost 1 base and J lost 3, with 10 bases in between. CDR3 sequence reads: CASSQADRNYEQYF. The CDR3 DNA is TGTGCCAGCAGCCAAGCAGACAGGAACTACGAGCAGTACTTC.

This chain joins TRBV7-9 and TRBJ1-2, with 7 bases identical to TRBD1. Germline lookup yields CDR1 SEHNR and CDR2 FQNEAQ (reference sequence). The CDR3 contains 16 residues. With V trimmed by 4 bases and J by 1 base, 9 bases remained unmatched. The CDR3 coding sequence is TGTGCCAGCAGCTCAGGGTGGACAGGCCTTAACTATGGCTACACCTTC. This encodes CASSSGWTGLNYGYTF.

This clone has more than one count but fewer than ten. The rearrangement uses TRBV29-1 and TRBJ1-1, with 8 bases lining up with TRBD1. V lost 5 bases to trimming and J lost 10 bases; unmatched junction nucleotides: 12. The length of the CDR3 is 13 residues. In germline, CDR1 is SQVTM, CDR2 ANQGSEA. This CDR3 reads CSVQGARGAGAFF. The CDR3 nucleotides read TGCAGCGTTCAGGGGGCGCGTGGGGCCGGAGCTTTCTTT. The full variable domain, completed using reference TRBV29-1 and TRBJ1-1, is SAVISQKPSRDICQRGTSLTIQCQVDSQVTMMFWYRQQPGQSLTLIATANQGSEATYESGFVIDKFPISRPNLTFSTLTVSNMSPEDSSIYLCSVQGARGAGAFFGQGTRLTVV.

J is TRBJ2-1 and V is TRBV20-1; D call uncertain. The V end lost 6 bases, the J end lost 2 bases, and 2 bases lay between the germline ends. The CDR3 is 10 residues long. Germline V lookup: CDR1 DFQATT, CDR2 SNEGSKA (reference sequence). The CDR3 DNA reads TGCAGTGCAGCCTACAATGAGCAGTTCTTC. This codes for CSAAYNEQFF.

The genes are TRBV18 and TRBJ1-3; no clear D. V was clipped by 6 bases and J by 0 bases, with 9 bases between them. Germline CDR1 and CDR2: KGHSH and LQKENI. CDR3 length: 14 residues. Here the CDR3 reads CASSPIISGNTIYF. The CDR3 bases are TGTGCCAGCTCCCCTATAATCTCTGGAAACACCATATATTTT.

This clone turned up a few times. The J gene is TRBJ2-1, the V gene TRBV5-1, with 7 nucleotides matching TRBD1. The trim removed 4 bases at V and 5 bases at J, leaving 9 bases unmatched. The length of the CDR3 is 15 residues. In germline, CDR1 is SGHRS, CDR2 YFSETQ. The CDR3 is CASSPPGTVNNEQFF. CDR3 nucleotides: TGCGCCAGCAGCCCTCCGGGGACAGTAAACAATGAGCAGTTCTTC.

This chain uses TRBV7-9 with TRBJ2-2, with TRBD2 as a possible D gene (6 bases). Germline CDR1 and CDR2: SEHNR and FQNEAQ (reference sequence). The ends were cut back, 3 bases at V and 6 bases at J, with 11 bases in the middle. This CDR3 is 14 amino acids long. CDR3 in amino acids: CASSLTSVSGELFF. The CDR3 DNA follows: TGTGCCAGCAGCTTGACTAGTGTCTCCGGGGAGCTGTTTTTT. Full variable domain (missing parts from reference TRBV7-9 and TRBJ2-2): DTGVSQNPRHKITKRGQNVTFRCDPISEHNRLYWYRQTLGQGPEFLTYFQNEAQLEKSRLLSDRFSAERPKGSFSTLEIQRTEQGDSAMYLCASSLTSVSGELFFGEGSRLTVL.

This clone was found a few times. The rearrangement links TRBV5-1 to TRBJ2-7, with D maybe TRBD1 (6 bases). The V and J ends lost 4 bases and 3 bases respectively, with 29 bases between them. This CDR3 has 19 residues. Germline V gene lookup returns CDR1 SGHRS and CDR2 YFSETQ. Here the CDR3 DNA reads TGCGCCAGCAGCAATGGGCAATGGTTGTCGGACAGCCGATTCTACGAGCAGTACTTC. Its translation is CASSNGQWLSDSRFYEQYF.

The chain carries TRBV6-5 and TRBJ2-2; perhaps D is TRBD1 or TRBD2 (5 bases each). The V gene lost 8 bases and the J gene lost 3 bases, with 16 bases spanning the gap. The CDR3 loop spans 15 amino acids. The germline CDR1 and CDR2 sequences are MNHEY and SVGAGI. This CDR3 reads CASRERGLDTGELFF. The CDR3 DNA sequence: TGTGCCAGCCGAGAGAGGGGTTTAGACACCGGGGAGCTGTTTTTT.

This clone was observed a few times. V is TRBV7-3 and J is TRBJ2-6; unclear D gene. Germline CDR1 is SGHTA and CDR2 is FQGTGA. CDR3 size: 16 residues. The V gene lost 4 bases and the J gene lost 0 bases, with 10 bases spanning the gap. CDR3 in amino acids: CASSSRASSGANVLTF. CDR3 nucleotides: TGTGCCAGCAGCTCAAGGGCTTCCTCTGGGGCCAACGTCCTGACTTTC.